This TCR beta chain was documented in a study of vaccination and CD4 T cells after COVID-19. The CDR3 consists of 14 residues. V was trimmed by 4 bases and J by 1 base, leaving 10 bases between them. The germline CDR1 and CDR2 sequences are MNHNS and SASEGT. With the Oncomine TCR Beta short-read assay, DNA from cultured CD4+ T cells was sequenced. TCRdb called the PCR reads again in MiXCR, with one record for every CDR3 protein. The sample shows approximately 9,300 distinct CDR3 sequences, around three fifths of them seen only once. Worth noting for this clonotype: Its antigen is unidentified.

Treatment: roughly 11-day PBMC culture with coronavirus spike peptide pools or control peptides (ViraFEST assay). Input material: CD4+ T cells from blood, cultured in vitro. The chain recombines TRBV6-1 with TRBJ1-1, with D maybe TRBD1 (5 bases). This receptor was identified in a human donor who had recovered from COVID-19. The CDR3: CASSAGTGNTEAFF. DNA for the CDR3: TGTGCCAGCAGTGCCGGGACGGGGAACACTGAAGCTTTCTTT.